Following are 23 T cell receptor beta chains from one sample sequenced in a study of shared clonotypes between healthy human individuals. Using immunoSEQ multiplex PCR, the repertoire was profiled, and TCRdb retains in-frame clones only, with some absent. The table shows roughly 2.6 million clones, with more than 90% occurring only once. Sequenced material: naive CD4+ T cells sorted from blood. Subset defined: CD45RA+ positively selected. The source is a man between 18 and 29 years old in good health.

This sequence joins TRBV9 and TRBJ1-4; 9 nucleotides agree with TRBD1. This CDR3 is 14 amino acids long. Trimming at V came to 4 bases and at J to 8 bases, leaving 6 bases not matched to a gene. Germline-derived CDR1 and CDR2 are SGDLS and YYNGEE. The DNA of the CDR3 is TGTGCCAGCAGCCCGGGACAGGGATGGGAAAAACTGTTTTTT. Protein: CASSPGQGWEKLFF.

The chain uses TRBV7-2 and TRBJ2-7; D is unclear. This CDR3 has 13 residues. V shed 7 bases and J shed 0 bases, with 10 bases lying between them. Germline V CDR1 and CDR2: SGHTA, FQGNSA. The CDR3 spells CASTYQSSYEQYF. As DNA, the CDR3 is TGTGCCAGCACCTATCAGAGCTCCTACGAGCAGTACTTC.

This chain links TRBV19 with TRBJ2-1; TRBD2 aligns across 14 bases. The CDR3 has 19 amino acids. The junction had 9 bases not matched to a gene; V was cut back by 0 bases and J by 5 bases. Germline lookup yields CDR1 LNHDA and CDR2 SQIVND (reference sequence). The CDR3 region has the DNA TGTGCCAGTAGTATAGATGTGGGGACTAGCGGGAGCAAAAACAATGAGCAGTTCTTC. Its protein is CASSIDVGTSGSKNNEQFF.

About this clone: The same CDR3 can be traced to other DNA sequences in this sample. The CDR3 sequence is CASSVGRGGTDTQYF. Written as DNA, the CDR3 is TGTGCCAGCAGCGTTGGACGGGGAGGCACAGATACGCAGTATTTT. J is TRBJ2-3 and V is TRBV9, with D perhaps matching TRBD2 (5 bases). Germline CDR1 is SGDLS and CDR2 is YYNGEE. This CDR3 comprises 15 residues. The ends were cut back, 2 bases at V and 1 base at J, with 11 bases in the middle.

The chain carries TRBV10-3 and TRBJ2-1; 9 nucleotides line up with TRBD1. CDR1 is ENHRY and CDR2 is SYGVKD in the germline V gene. This CDR3 has 15 residues. Trimming took 5 bases from V and 5 from J; bases not matched to a gene: 7. The CDR3 nucleotides read TGTGCCATCAGTCTCTGGGACAGGGAGGACAATGAGCAGTTCTTC. Its translation is CAISLWDREDNEQFF.

The chain uses TRBV12-5 and TRBJ2-1; no reliable D call. The CDR3 is 13 amino acids. Germline assignment: CDR1 LGHNT and CDR2 FRNRAP. The V and J ends lost 7 bases and 4 bases respectively, with 11 bases between them. This CDR3 reads CASDRNEYNEQFF. In nucleotides, the CDR3 is TGTGCTAGTGATCGTAACGAGTACAATGAGCAGTTCTTC.

The chain uses TRBV9 and TRBJ1-2; 9 nucleotides agree with TRBD1. The V gene's germline CDR1 is SGDLS and CDR2 YYNGEE. Germline trimming cut 4 bases from V and 2 bases from J; bases unmatched to any gene: 6. This CDR3 comprises 15 residues. DNA for the CDR3: TGTGCCAGCAGCCGAACCGGGACAGGGAACTATGGCTACACCTTC. Translation: CASSRTGTGNYGYTF.

This chain joins TRBV10-2 and TRBJ2-7; TRBD1 agrees at 9 bases. J was trimmed by 2 bases and V by 3 bases; bases with no gene match: 2. The CDR3 runs to 14 residues. CDR1 is WSHSY and CDR2 is SAAADI in the germline V gene. The CDR3 bases are TGCGCCAGCAGTGATAGGACAGGGGCCTACGAGCAGTACTTC. This gives the protein CASSDRTGAYEQYF.

The V call is TRBV10-3, the J call TRBJ2-7; perhaps TRBD1 as D (5 bases). The CDR3 has 12 residues. Per the germline V gene, CDR1 is ENHRY and CDR2 is SYGVKD. Trimming pared 5 bases from V and 2 bases from J, leaving 7 bases between. As DNA, the CDR3 is TGTGCCATCAGTTCGACAGCCTACGAGCAGTACTTC. Its translation: CAISSTAYEQYF.

This chain uses TRBV2 with TRBJ2-4; the match to TRBD2 covers 11 bases. Germline V gene lookup returns CDR1 SNHLY and CDR2 FYNNEI. J gave up 4 bases and V 1 base, and 3 bases lay outside the gene matches. The CDR3 sequence is 16 residues long. CDR3 nucleotides: TGTGCCAGCAGTGAAGAGGCTAGCGGGGGGAAAAACATTCAGTACTTC. This sequence encodes CASSEEASGGKNIQYF.

The chain couples TRBV27 to TRBJ1-1, with 9 bases identical to TRBD1. The CDR3 loop spans 14 amino acids. CDR1 MNHEY and CDR2 SMNVEV come from the germline V gene (reference sequence). V lost 5 bases and J lost 5; bases outside the gene matches: 6. The CDR3 coding sequence is TGTGCCAGCAGTAGACAGGGGGGTTATACTGAAGCTTTCTTT. Translation gives CASSRQGGYTEAFF.

The chain joins TRBV10-3 to TRBJ2-7; tentative D call: TRBD2 (5 bases). The CDR3 is 12 residues long. Germline V CDR1 and CDR2: ENHRY, SYGVKD. Trimming took 6 bases from V and 3 from J, leaving 9 bases between them. CDR3 residues: CAIRGSDYEQYF. CDR3 bases: TGTGCCATCAGGGGTAGCGACTACGAGCAGTACTTC.

The chain combines TRBV6-6 with TRBJ2-5; the D is unclear. The V gene lost 2 bases and the J gene lost 5 bases, with 15 bases spanning the gap. The CDR3 runs to 15 residues. Germline V lookup: CDR1 MNHNY, CDR2 SVGAGI (reference sequence). For the CDR3, the DNA is TGTGCCAGCAGTTACGGTGGTGATCCGTTGGAGACCCAGTACTTC. Residues: CASSYGGDPLETQYF.

The J gene is TRBJ2-3, the V gene TRBV14, with 12 bases matching TRBD2. V lost 1 base to trimming and J lost 6 bases; unmatched junction nucleotides: 5. This CDR3 spans 16 amino acids. From germline, CDR1 is SGHDN and CDR2 FVKESK. The CDR3 DNA follows: TGTGCCAGCAGCCAAGGATCGACTAGCGGGAGTGATACGCAGTATTTT. It translates to CASSQGSTSGSDTQYF.

The chain employs TRBV11-2 and TRBJ1-3, with 8 bases that match TRBD1. Germline V gene sequence: CDR1 SGHAT, CDR2 FQNNGV. J lost 2 bases, V lost 3 bases, and 6 bases had no gene match. The CDR3 is made up of 16 amino acids. CDR3 sequence (DNA): TGTGCCAGCAGCTTCTCGCAGGGGGCAGCTGGAAACACCATATATTTT. Protein product: CASSFSQGAAGNTIYF.

This clone was detected only once. The rearrangement uses TRBV5-4 and TRBJ2-7; TRBD2 agrees at 9 bases. Germline V CDR1 and CDR2: SGHNT, YYREEE (reference sequence). With V trimmed by 2 bases and J by 2 bases, 5 bases remained unmatched. This CDR3 is 15 amino acids long. For the CDR3, the DNA is TGTGCCAGCAGCTTACCCGGGACTAGCCCCTACGAGCAGTACTTC. Its translation: CASSLPGTSPYEQYF.

The table lists this clone with a few counts. The chain joins TRBV4-1 to TRBJ1-6; TRBD1 agrees at 9 bases. The trim removed 5 bases at V and 14 bases at J, leaving 13 bases unmatched. The CDR3 is 15 residues long. Germline V lookup: CDR1 MGHRA, CDR2 YSYEKL. The CDR3 region is CASSESGTGPLALHF. The CDR3 DNA is TGCGCCAGCAGCGAATCCGGGACAGGGCCCCTGGCCCTCCACTTT.

V usage is TRBV9 and J usage is TRBJ2-7; 9 nucleotides line up with TRBD1. This CDR3 has 13 residues. V gave up 5 bases and J gave up 3 bases; unmatched junction bases: 3. From germline, CDR1 is SGDLS and CDR2 YYNGEE. As DNA, the CDR3 is TGTGCCAGCAGTCGACAGGGGGGCTACGAGCAGTACTTC. As protein: CASSRQGGYEQYF.

The chain uses TRBV7-6 and TRBJ2-7; TRBD1 might be the D (6 bases). V was pared by 4 bases and J by 2 bases, with 15 bases between. Germline values: CDR1 SGHVS, CDR2 FNYEAQ. The CDR3 loop spans 15 amino acids. DNA for the CDR3: TGTGCCAGCAGCTATCAACAGGGTATTACCTACGAGCAGTACTTC. It yields the protein CASSYQQGITYEQYF. Combining the CDR3 with reference TRBV7-6 and TRBJ2-7 gives the whole variable domain GAGVSQSPRYKVTKRGQDVALRCDPISGHVSLYWYRQALGQGPEFLTYFNYEAQQDKSGLPNDRFSAERPEGSISTLTIQRTEQRDSAMYRCASSYQQGITYEQYFGPGTRLTVT.

Concerning this clone: The sample contains more than one DNA sequence encoding this CDR3. The chain couples TRBV7-9 to TRBJ1-5, with TRBD1 matching over 7 bases. This CDR3 spans 15 amino acids. V trimming: 2 bases; J trimming: 4 bases; junction bases outside the gene matches: 5. Germline-derived CDR1 and CDR2 are SEHNR and FQNEAQ (reference sequence). For the CDR3, the DNA is TGTGCCAGCAGCTTAACAGGGGTCGGGAATCAGCCCCAGCATTTT. As protein: CASSLTGVGNQPQHF.

The chain combines TRBV2 with TRBJ1-2; 7 positions match TRBD1. Germline values: CDR1 SNHLY, CDR2 FYNNEI. There are 15 residues in the CDR3. The V segment lost 4 bases and the J segment 7 bases; nucleotides outside the gene matches: 12. This chain's CDR3 is CASSAREGAEAGYTF. The CDR3 DNA sequence: TGTGCCAGCAGTGCACGGGAGGGGGCAGAGGCTGGCTACACCTTC.

The chain couples TRBV6-1 to TRBJ2-4; no clear D. Trimming cost V 2 bases and J 7 bases, with 6 bases left between them. CDR3 length equals 12 residues. The V gene's germline CDR1 is MNHNS and CDR2 SASEGT. The DNA of the CDR3 is TGTGCCAGCAGTGAAAATTTGAACATTCAGTACTTC. Translated, it gives CASSENLNIQYF.

The chain recombines TRBV2 with TRBJ2-5; the D gene is possibly TRBD1 (6 bases). Germline V lookup: CDR1 SNHLY, CDR2 FYNNEI. Deletions cut 5 bases from V and 3 bases from J, with 10 bases between. The CDR3 covers 13 residues. CDR3 sequence: CASSPRTEETQYF. The CDR3 DNA sequence: TGTGCCAGCAGTCCCCGGACAGAAGAGACCCAGTACTTC. Combining the CDR3 with reference TRBV2 and TRBJ2-5 gives the whole variable domain EPEVTQTPSHQVTQMGQEVILRCVPISNHLYFYWYRQILGQKVEFLVSFYNNEISEKSEIFDDQFSVERPDGSNFTLKIRSTKLEDSAMYFCASSPRTEETQYFGPGTRLLVL.